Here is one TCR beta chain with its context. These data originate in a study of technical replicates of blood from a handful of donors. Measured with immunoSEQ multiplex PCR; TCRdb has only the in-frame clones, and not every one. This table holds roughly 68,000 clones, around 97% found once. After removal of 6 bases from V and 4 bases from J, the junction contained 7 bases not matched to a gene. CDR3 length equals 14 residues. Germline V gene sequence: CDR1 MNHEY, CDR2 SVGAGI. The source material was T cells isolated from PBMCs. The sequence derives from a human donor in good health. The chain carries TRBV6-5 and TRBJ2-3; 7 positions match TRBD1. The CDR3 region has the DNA TGTGCCAGCAGAAGACAGGGTATCGCAGATACGCAGTATTTT. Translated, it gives CASRRQGIADTQYF.